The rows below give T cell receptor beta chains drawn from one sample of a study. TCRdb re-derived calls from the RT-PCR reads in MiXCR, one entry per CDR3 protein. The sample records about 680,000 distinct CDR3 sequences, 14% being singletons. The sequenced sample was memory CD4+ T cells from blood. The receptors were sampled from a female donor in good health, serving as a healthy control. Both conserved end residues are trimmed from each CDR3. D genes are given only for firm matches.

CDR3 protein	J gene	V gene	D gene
ASCTGRNSPLH	TRBJ1-6	TRBV19	NA
ASSLRQRNTEAF	TRBJ1-1	TRBV28	NA
SASLPLSTYEQY	TRBJ2-7	TRBV20-1	NA
SAKKRTGSYEQY	TRBJ2-7	TRBV29-1	TRBD1
ASTEGASLYEQY	TRBJ2-7	TRBV2	NA
ASSAHPGLSGGSGANVLT	TRBJ2-6	TRBV9	NA
ASSVGAGTNNEQF	TRBJ2-1	TRBV9	NA
ASSLVSGYTYNEQF	TRBJ2-1	TRBV5-8	TRBD2
ASSQDTRGLRGQY	TRBJ2-7	TRBV4-3	NA
ASSADFRLQY	TRBJ2-4	TRBV7-2	NA
ASSPGLAGGDTYNEQF	TRBJ2-1	TRBV5-6	TRBD2
ASSSAGTGNEKLF	TRBJ1-4	TRBV5-1	TRBD1
ASSPLFGQGSTGELF	TRBJ2-2	TRBV7-2	TRBD1
ASSPMAGDQPQH	TRBJ1-5	TRBV18	NA
AISEREGVVNTQY	TRBJ2-3	TRBV10-3	TRBD2
ASSRGQGGLETQY	TRBJ2-5	TRBV18	TRBD1
ASSLKGGLASSYNEQF	TRBJ2-1	TRBV7-3	TRBD2
ASSANRGYGTDTQY	TRBJ2-3	TRBV9	TRBD1
AISDRDRGFLGSEAF	TRBJ1-1	TRBV10-3	TRBD1
ASSVGGLAGGETQY	TRBJ2-5	TRBV9	TRBD2
ASSFAGTSDNEQF	TRBJ2-1	TRBV3-1	TRBD2
ASPRLGVFNEQF	TRBJ2-1	TRBV6-4	NA
SALDYRGETQY	TRBJ2-5	TRBV20-1	NA
ASSAGVGDYGYT	TRBJ1-2	TRBV9	NA
ASRGGVPNNEQF	TRBJ2-1	TRBV12-3/TRBV12-4	TRBD2
ASSWSAGASDTQY	TRBJ2-3	TRBV5-1	TRBD2
SAGLAGLDTQY	TRBJ2-3	TRBV20-1	TRBD2
ASSGQGLPLGEQY	TRBJ2-7	TRBV18	NA
ASSIGLAWEQY	TRBJ2-7	TRBV19	TRBD2
ASTPGGGHGYT	TRBJ1-2	TRBV6-5	NA
ASSPQGGWTEAF	TRBJ1-1	TRBV4-3	TRBD1
ASSPLGDDYGYT	TRBJ1-2	TRBV5-6	NA
ASSQLFDPRTAGYEQY	TRBJ2-7	TRBV23-1	NA
SATPSGTQFPLH	TRBJ1-6	TRBV20-1	NA
ASSLKGVHEQF	TRBJ2-1	TRBV7-6	NA
ASSRGLAGATDTQY	TRBJ2-3	TRBV7-2	TRBD2
ASSLEDRRYTEAF	TRBJ1-1	TRBV5-1	TRBD1
ASSKTGDSGNTIY	TRBJ1-3	TRBV5-1	TRBD1
AISESEAETQY	TRBJ2-3	TRBV10-3	NA
ASSSPQGAIVEKLF	TRBJ1-4	TRBV28	TRBD1
ASSWDTYNEQF	TRBJ2-1	TRBV7-2	NA
ASSYGSGLTGELF	TRBJ2-2	TRBV6-5	NA
ASSLGFGSPRSNSNQPQH	TRBJ1-5	TRBV12-3/TRBV12-4	NA
ASSYVRPPDTQY	TRBJ2-3	TRBV6-5	NA
ASSRTGSDTGELF	TRBJ2-2	TRBV5-1	TRBD1
ASSLHSATNEKLF	TRBJ1-4	TRBV6-1	NA
ASNLGSPGAGELF	TRBJ2-2	TRBV5-5	NA
ASSPRTSSSGANVLT	TRBJ2-6	TRBV5-1	NA
ASSASGYQETQY	TRBJ2-5	TRBV5-4	TRBD2
ASSYWGEQY	TRBJ2-7	TRBV6-2/TRBV6-3	NA